This TCR beta chain was sequenced for a study of blood T cell repertoires in COVID-19. Study summary: Specimens from acute and convalescent COVID-19 originated in the United States, Italy and Spain. The cDNA or gDNA used as material had been derived from T cells, B-cell-depleted T cells, or PBMCs.

Study processing details: Quantification of nucleated cells was approximated via reference gene primer amplification. The data were produced by immunoSEQ multiplex PCR, yet TCRdb's version contains in-frame clones alone and is incomplete. That table supplies the V and J calls and clone size; D and trimming were determined from the DNA. The sample holds roughly 200,000 clones, 70% to 90% seen once. The CDR3 is made up of 11 amino acids. With 8 bases removed from V and 6 bases from J, the gap between germline ends came to 8 bases. Germline V CDR1 and CDR2: MDHEN, SYDVKM. This clonotype was sampled from a woman in her 30s with acute or convalescent COVID-19. The chain combines TRBV28 with TRBJ2-1; D is uncertain. Sample: peripheral blood. In nucleotides, the CDR3 is TGTGCCAGCTGCCTAGGCAATGAGCAGTTCTTC. The encoded protein is CASCLGNEQFF.